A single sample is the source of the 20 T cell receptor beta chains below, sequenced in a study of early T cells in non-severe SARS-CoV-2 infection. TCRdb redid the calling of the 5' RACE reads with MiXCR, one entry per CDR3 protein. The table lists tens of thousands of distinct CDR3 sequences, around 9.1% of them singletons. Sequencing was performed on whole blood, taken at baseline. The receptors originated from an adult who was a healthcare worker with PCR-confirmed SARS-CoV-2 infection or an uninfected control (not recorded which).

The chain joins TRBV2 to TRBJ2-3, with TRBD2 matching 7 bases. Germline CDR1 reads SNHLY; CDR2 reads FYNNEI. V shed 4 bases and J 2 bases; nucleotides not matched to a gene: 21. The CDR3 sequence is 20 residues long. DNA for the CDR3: TGTGCCAGCAGTGGAAAGGACGGGGGGATATACGATCTCCCCACAGATACGCAGTATTTT. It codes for CASSGKDGGIYDLPTDTQYF. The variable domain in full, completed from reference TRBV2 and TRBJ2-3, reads EPEVTQTPSHQVTQMGQEVILRCVPISNHLYFYWYRQILGQKVEFLVSFYNNEISEKSEIFDDQFSVERPDGSNFTLKIRSTKLEDSAMYFCASSGKDGGIYDLPTDTQYFGPGTRLTVL.

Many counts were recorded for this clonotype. The CDR3 DNA follows: TGTGCCAGCAGCCAATCTAGCGGGGGTGCGAGCTCCTACAATGAGCAGTTCTTC. The encoded protein is CASSQSSGGASSYNEQFF. The chain carries TRBV3-1 and TRBJ2-1; 10 bases agree with TRBD2. V lost 2 bases to trimming and J lost 0 bases; unmatched junction nucleotides: 7. Germline CDR1 LGHDT, CDR2 YNNKEL (reference sequence). This CDR3 is 18 amino acids long.

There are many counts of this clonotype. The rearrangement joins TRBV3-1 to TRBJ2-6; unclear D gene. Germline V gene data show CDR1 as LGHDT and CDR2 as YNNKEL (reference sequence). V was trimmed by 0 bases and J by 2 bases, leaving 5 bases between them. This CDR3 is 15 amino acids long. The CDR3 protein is CASSQEGTGANVLTF. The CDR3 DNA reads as TGTGCCAGCAGCCAAGAAGGGACTGGGGCCAACGTCCTGACTTTC.

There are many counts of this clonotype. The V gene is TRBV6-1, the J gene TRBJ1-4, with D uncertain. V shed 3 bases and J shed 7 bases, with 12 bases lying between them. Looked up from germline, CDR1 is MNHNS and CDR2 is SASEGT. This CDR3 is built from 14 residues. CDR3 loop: CASSEFGRIEKLFF. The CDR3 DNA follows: TGTGCCAGCAGTGAGTTCGGAAGGATTGAAAAACTGTTTTTT.

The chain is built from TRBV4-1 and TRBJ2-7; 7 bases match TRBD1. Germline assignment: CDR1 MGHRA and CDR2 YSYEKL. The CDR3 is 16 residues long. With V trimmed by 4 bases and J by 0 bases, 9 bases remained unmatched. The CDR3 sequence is CASSPGPRGSSYEQYF. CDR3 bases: TGCGCCAGCAGCCCCGGGCCCAGGGGGAGCTCCTACGAGCAGTACTTC.

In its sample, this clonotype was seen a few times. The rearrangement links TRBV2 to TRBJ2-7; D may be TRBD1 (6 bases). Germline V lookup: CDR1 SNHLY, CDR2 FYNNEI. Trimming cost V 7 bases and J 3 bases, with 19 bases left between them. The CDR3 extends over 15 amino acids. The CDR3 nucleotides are TGTGCCAGCAACAGGGAGCATACTCGGGACTACGAGCAGTACTTC. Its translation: CASNREHTRDYEQYF.

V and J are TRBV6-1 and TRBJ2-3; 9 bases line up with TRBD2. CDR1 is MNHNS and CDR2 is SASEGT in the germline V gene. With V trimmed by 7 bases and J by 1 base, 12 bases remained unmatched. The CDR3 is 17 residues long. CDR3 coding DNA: TGTGCCAGCATTCGGCGGGAGGGCCGCTTCGGCACAGATACGCAGTATTTT. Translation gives CASIRREGRFGTDTQYF.

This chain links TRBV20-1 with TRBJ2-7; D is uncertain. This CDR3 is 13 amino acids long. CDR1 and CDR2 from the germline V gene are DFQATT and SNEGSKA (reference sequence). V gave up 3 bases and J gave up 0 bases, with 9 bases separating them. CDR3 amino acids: CSASAESSYEQYF. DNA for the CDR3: TGCAGTGCTAGTGCCGAAAGCTCCTACGAGCAGTACTTC.

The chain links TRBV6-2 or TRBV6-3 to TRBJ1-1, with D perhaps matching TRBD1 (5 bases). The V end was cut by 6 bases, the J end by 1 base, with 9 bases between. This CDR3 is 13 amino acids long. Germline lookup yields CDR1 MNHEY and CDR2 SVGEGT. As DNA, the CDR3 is TGTGCCAGCAGAGGGACGGCGAACACTGAAGCTTTCTTT. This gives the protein CASRGTANTEAFF.

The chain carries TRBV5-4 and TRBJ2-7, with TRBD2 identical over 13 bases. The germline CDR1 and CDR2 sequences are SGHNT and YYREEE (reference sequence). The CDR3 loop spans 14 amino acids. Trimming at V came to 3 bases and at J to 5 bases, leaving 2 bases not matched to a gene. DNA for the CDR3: TGTGCCAGCAGCTGGGGACTAGCGGGGAACGAGCAGTACTTC. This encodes CASSWGLAGNEQYF.

The chain's CDR3 is CASSLGTASTDTQYF. In nucleotides, the CDR3 is TGCGCCAGCAGCTTGGGGACGGCTAGCACAGATACGCAGTATTTT. V gene TRBV5-1 combines with J gene TRBJ2-3; D gene unclear. The ends were cut back, 0 bases at V and 0 bases at J, with 8 bases in the middle. The CDR3 sequence is 15 residues long. The V gene's germline CDR1 is SGHRS and CDR2 YFSETQ.

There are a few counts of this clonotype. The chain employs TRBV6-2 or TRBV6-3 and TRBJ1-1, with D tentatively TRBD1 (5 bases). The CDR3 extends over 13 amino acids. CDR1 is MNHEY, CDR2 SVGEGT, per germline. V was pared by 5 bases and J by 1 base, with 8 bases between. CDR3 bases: TGTGCCAGCAGTGGACAAGAGAACACTGAAGCTTTCTTT. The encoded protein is CASSGQENTEAFF.

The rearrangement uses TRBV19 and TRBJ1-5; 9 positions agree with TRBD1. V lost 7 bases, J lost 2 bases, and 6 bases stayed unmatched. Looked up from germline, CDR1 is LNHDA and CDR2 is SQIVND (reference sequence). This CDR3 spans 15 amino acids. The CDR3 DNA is TGTGCCAGTACTGGACAGGGGACAGGCAATCAGCCCCAGCATTTT. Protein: CASTGQGTGNQPQHF.

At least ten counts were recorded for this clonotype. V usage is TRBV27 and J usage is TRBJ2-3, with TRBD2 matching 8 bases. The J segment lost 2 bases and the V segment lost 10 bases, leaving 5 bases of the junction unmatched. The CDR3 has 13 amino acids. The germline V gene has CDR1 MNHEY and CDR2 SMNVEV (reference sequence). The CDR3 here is CATGGGLTDTQYF. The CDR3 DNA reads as TGTGCCACCGGGGGGGGGCTCACAGATACGCAGTATTTT.

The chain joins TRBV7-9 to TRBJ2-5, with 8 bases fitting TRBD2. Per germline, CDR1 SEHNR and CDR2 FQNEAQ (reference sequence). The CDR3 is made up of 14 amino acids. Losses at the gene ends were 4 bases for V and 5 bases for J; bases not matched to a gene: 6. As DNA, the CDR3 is TGTGCCAGCAGCTCGACTAGCGCGGGCGAGACCCAGTACTTC. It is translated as CASSSTSAGETQYF. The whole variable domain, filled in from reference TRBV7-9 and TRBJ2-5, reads DTGVSQNPRHKITKRGQNVTFRCDPISEHNRLYWYRQTLGQGPEFLTYFQNEAQLEKSRLLSDRFSAERPKGSFSTLEIQRTEQGDSAMYLCASSSTSAGETQYFGPGTRLLVL.

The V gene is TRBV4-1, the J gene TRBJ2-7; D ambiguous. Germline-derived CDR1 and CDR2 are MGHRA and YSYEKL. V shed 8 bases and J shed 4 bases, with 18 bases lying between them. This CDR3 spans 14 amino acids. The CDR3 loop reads CASARGQTNYEQYF. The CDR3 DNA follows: TGCGCCAGCGCCCGTGGGCAGACGAATTACGAGCAGTACTTC.

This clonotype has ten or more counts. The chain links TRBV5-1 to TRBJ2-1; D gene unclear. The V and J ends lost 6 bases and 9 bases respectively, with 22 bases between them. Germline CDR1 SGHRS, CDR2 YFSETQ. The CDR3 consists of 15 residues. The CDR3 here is CASTSVFGRDSEQFF. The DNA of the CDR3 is TGCGCCAGCACCTCAGTGTTCGGGCGCGATAGTGAGCAGTTCTTC.

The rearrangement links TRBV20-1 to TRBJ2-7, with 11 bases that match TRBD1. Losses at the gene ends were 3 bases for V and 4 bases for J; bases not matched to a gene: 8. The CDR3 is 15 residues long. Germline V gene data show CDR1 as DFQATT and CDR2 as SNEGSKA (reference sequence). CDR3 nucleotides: TGCAGTGCTAGGGACAGGGGGCGTTCTTCGTACGAGCAGTACTTC. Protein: CSARDRGRSSYEQYF.

In DNA form, the CDR3 reads TGTGCCAGCAGGTGGGGGGCGGAAGAGACCCAGTACTTC. This translates into CASRWGAEETQYF. The chain uses TRBV12-3 or TRBV12-4 and TRBJ2-5, with D perhaps TRBD1 or TRBD2 (6 bases each). V lost 6 bases to trimming and J lost 3 bases, with 11 bases between them. This CDR3 has 13 residues.

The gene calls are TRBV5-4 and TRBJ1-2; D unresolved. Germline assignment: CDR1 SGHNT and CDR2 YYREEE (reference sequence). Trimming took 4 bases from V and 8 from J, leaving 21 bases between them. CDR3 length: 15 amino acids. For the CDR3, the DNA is TGTGCCAGCAGCCCTCCGGACCCCAGAAGGCAGGGCTACACCTTC. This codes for CASSPPDPRRQGYTF.